The sequence of this TCR beta chain was determined in a study of molecular identifiers for immune sequencing clone quantification. Findings and caveats of the study: Whereas naive cells kept under 1% of molecules in clones above 20 RNA copies, such clones held over 97% in effectors.

The naive CD8 libraries originated from between roughly 17,000 and 1,100,000 sorted cells and drew on 10%, 30% or 50% RNA. Points on this clonotype: Its cognate antigen is unknown.

The germline V gene encodes CDR1 SEHNR and CDR2 FQNEAQ (reference sequence). V was trimmed by 1 base and J by 7 bases, leaving 14 bases between them. The CDR3 is 15 residues long. Via MiXCR, TCRdb re-called the PCR reads, giving one row per CDR3 protein. Here the sample spans about 320,000 distinct CDR3 sequences, about 22% being singletons. The chain combines TRBV7-9 with TRBJ2-1; D tentatively reads TRBD1 or TRBD2 (5 bases each). This TCR was sampled from a human donor in good health. Some libraries in this study had Jurkat cell RNA spiked in. Sequencing used naive CD8+ T cells from blood, with Jurkat cell RNA spiked in. The subset: FACS-sorted CD8+CD4-CCR7+CD45RA+ naive T cells. CDR3 residues: CASSLVLGTANEQFF. CDR3 coding DNA: TGTGCCAGCAGCTTAGTGCTAGGGACGGCGAATGAGCAGTTCTTC.